Listed here is a single TCR beta chain. Its target is unknown. This sample is drawn from a study of cytomegalovirus exposure and HLA in healthy donors. Study-wide points: As a later analysis showed, a missense DCLRE1C variant was linked to trimming of TCR beta V- and J-genes. Among the CMV-associated chains, three were confirmed in vitro as specific for CMV antigens. Only CMV serostatus was available as immune exposure information. The listing of 150 to 200 TCR beta chains classed them as cytomegalovirus-associated.

13 Jbeta primers and 60 Vbeta primers were used for the PCR. Assay: immunoSEQ multiplex PCR; the TCRdb copy retains only in-frame clones and omits some. With around 200,000 clones in the sample, the ten largest clones hold 0.75% to 1%. This CDR3 region has 15 residues. Trimming at V came to 4 bases and at J to 7 bases, leaving 8 bases not matched to a gene. CDR1 is MNHNS and CDR2 is SASEGT in the germline V gene. The receptor comes from a woman aged 25 to 39 in good health and CMV-seropositive. The chain combines TRBV6-1 with TRBJ2-1; 9 bases match TRBD1. The sequencing input was PBMCs. CDR3 residues: CASSGPGTGMNEQFF. The CDR3 region has the DNA TGTGCCAGCAGTGGGCCCGGGACAGGGATGAATGAGCAGTTCTTC.